These 24 T cell receptor beta chains were sequenced from one sample in a study of CD8+ T cells in alopecia areata. RNA extraction was followed by reverse transcription into cDNA, which acted as the sequencing template. The data were produced by immunoSEQ multiplex PCR, yet TCRdb's version contains in-frame clones alone and is incomplete. Among 130,000 or so clones listed, about 86% were seen once. The treatment: oral pan-JAK inhibitor, 5-10 mg twice daily. The sample consisted of CD8+ T cells sorted from blood, taken at week 4, from a patient treated with tofacitinib. Every receptor here comes from a human donor with alopecia areata.

The V gene is TRBV27, the J gene TRBJ1-1; 10 bases align to TRBD1. Germline V CDR1 and CDR2: MNHEY, SMNVEV (reference sequence). V shed 0 bases and J 0 bases; nucleotides not matched to a gene: 4. The CDR3 has 17 residues. The CDR3 spells CASSLSGTGALNTEAFF. As DNA, the CDR3 is TGTGCCAGCAGTTTATCGGGGACAGGGGCATTGAACACTGAAGCTTTCTTT.

Only one count was recorded for this clone. The chain couples TRBV11-2 to TRBJ2-2; no firm D call. Germline assignment: CDR1 SGHAT and CDR2 FQNNGV. CDR3 size: 15 residues. With 4 bases removed from V and 5 bases from J, the gap between germline ends came to 14 bases. The CDR3 bases are TGTGCCAGCAGCTCCTTTAATGATGCAACCGGGGAGCTGTTTTTT. It encodes CASSSFNDATGELFF.

The chain employs TRBV27 and TRBJ2-1, with D possibly TRBD2 on 6 matching bases. Germline assignment: CDR1 MNHEY and CDR2 SMNVEV (reference sequence). The CDR3 loop spans 14 amino acids. V was clipped by 6 bases and J by 4 bases, with 13 bases between them. Here the CDR3 reads CASSPIAVYNEQFF. The CDR3 DNA sequence: TGTGCCAGCAGCCCAATAGCGGTTTACAATGAGCAGTTCTTC.

The V call is TRBV27, the J call TRBJ1-5; D perhaps matches TRBD1 (6 bases). Germline V gene lookup returns CDR1 MNHEY and CDR2 SMNVEV (reference sequence). Trimming stripped 7 bases from V and 9 bases from J, with 16 bases between. The CDR3 is 13 residues long. The CDR3 bases are TGTGCCAGCACCGGACAGTTCCCAGGGCCCCAGCATTTT. Translated, it gives CASTGQFPGPQHF.

The CDR3 sequence: CASSLVGPNYGYTF. The DNA of the CDR3 is TGTGCCAGCAGCTTAGTCGGACCTAACTATGGCTACACCTTC. The rearrangement joins TRBV7-9 to TRBJ1-2; D gene unclear. V dropped 1 base and J dropped 0 bases, with 6 bases sitting between them. The length of the CDR3 is 14 residues. Per the germline V gene, CDR1 is SEHNR and CDR2 is FQNEAQ (reference sequence).

The chain joins TRBV30 to TRBJ2-5; TRBD2 is a possible D gene (5 bases). The end of the DNA is better explained by TRBJ2-7, so the J call may be wrong. CDR1 is GTSNPN and CDR2 is SVGIG in the germline V gene (reference sequence). The CDR3 totals 13 residues. CDR3 in DNA: TGTGCCTGGAGTATTATGGCTGGGAGCGAGCAGTACTTC. Translated, it gives CAWSIMAGSEQYF.

The CDR3 DNA is TGTGCCAGCACTGGATATGAGCAGTTCTTC. This sequence encodes CASTGYEQFF. The chain carries TRBV2 and TRBJ2-1, with D uncertain. V was clipped by 7 bases and J by 8 bases, with 6 bases between them. Germline-derived CDR1 and CDR2 are SNHLY and FYNNEI. This CDR3 contains 10 residues.

CDR3 sequence (DNA): TGTGCCAGCAGCTTTCCTAGCGGGACTGGGGCCAACGTCCTGACTTTC. This translates into CASSFPSGTGANVLTF. The chain couples TRBV9 to TRBJ2-6; 9 nucleotides line up with TRBD2. The CDR3 is made up of 16 amino acids. From germline, CDR1 is SGDLS and CDR2 YYNGEE. V lost 4 bases, J lost 2 bases, and 4 bases stayed unmatched.

This chain joins TRBV2 and TRBJ2-7, with 15 bases matching TRBD2. The CDR3 length is 16 residues. Germline CDR1 reads SNHLY; CDR2 reads FYNNEI. The V segment lost 6 bases and the J segment 4 bases; nucleotides outside the gene matches: 7. The DNA for the CDR3 is TGTGCCAGCAGCGACGGACTAGCGGGAGGGCGGTACGAGCAGTACTTC. Translating it yields CASSDGLAGGRYEQYF.

This clone has just a few counts. The rearrangement uses TRBV2 and TRBJ2-1; 7 bases match TRBD2. Germline V gene sequence: CDR1 SNHLY, CDR2 FYNNEI. The CDR3 extends over 15 amino acids. V dropped 7 bases and J dropped 0; count of bases not matched to a gene: 6. The CDR3 DNA reads as TGTGCCAGCATGGGGGGGGGACCCTCCTACAATGAGCAGTTCTTC. Its translation: CASMGGGPSYNEQFF.

The chain links TRBV29-1 to TRBJ2-2, with D perhaps assigned TRBD1 or TRBD2 (5 bases each). Germline V gene data show CDR1 as SQVTM and CDR2 as ANQGSEA. Trimming removed 6 bases at V and 0 bases at J, with 14 bases between. The CDR3 totals 15 residues. Here the CDR3 DNA reads TGCAGCGTCAGAGGGGTCAACACGAACACCGGGGAGCTGTTTTTT. Translated, it gives CSVRGVNTNTGELFF.

This clone was counted between two and nine times. The chain is built from TRBV29-1 and TRBJ2-1, with D hard to call. The CDR3 totals 15 residues. V lost 4 bases to trimming and J lost 8 bases, with 21 bases between them. CDR1 and CDR2 (germline): SQVTM, ANQGSEA. The CDR3, as DNA: TGCAGCGTTGTGTTTCCGAGCCCCTCATTAGATGAGCAGTTCTTC. Translated, it gives CSVVFPSPSLDEQFF.

The rearrangement joins TRBV5-6 to TRBJ2-7; 7 nucleotides match TRBD2. This CDR3 is 16 amino acids long. The trim removed 5 bases at V and 0 bases at J, leaving 11 bases unmatched. Germline CDR1 SGHDT, CDR2 YYEEEE. DNA of the CDR3: TGTGCCAGCAGTCCTAAGGAACTAGCGTACTCCTACGAGCAGTACTTC. This translates into CASSPKELAYSYEQYF.

The gene calls are TRBV4-1 and TRBJ2-7; D ambiguous. The V gene lost 0 bases and the J gene lost 3 bases, with 6 bases spanning the gap. This CDR3 region has 13 residues. Per the germline V gene, CDR1 is MGHRA and CDR2 is YSYEKL. The CDR3 here is CASSQETGYEQYF. The DNA for the CDR3 is TGCGCCAGCAGCCAAGAAACGGGCTACGAGCAGTACTTC.

This clone was seen at least ten times. J is TRBJ2-5 and V is TRBV5-4, with TRBD2 matching over 9 bases. Trimming took 0 bases from V and 5 from J; bases not matched to a gene: 11. The CDR3 runs to 17 residues. The germline V gene encodes CDR1 SGHNT and CDR2 YYREEE (reference sequence). The CDR3 is CASSLDPSGTSVETQYF. The CDR3 DNA reads TGTGCCAGCAGCTTGGATCCTAGCGGGACCTCGGTTGAGACCCAGTACTTC. Drawing the rest from reference TRBV5-4 and TRBJ2-5, the complete variable domain is ETGVTQSPTHLIKTRGQQVTLRCSSQSGHNTVSWYQQALGQGPQFIFQYYREEENGRGNFPPRFSGLQFPNYSSELNVNALELDDSALYLCASSLDPSGTSVETQYFGPGTRLLVL.

Only one count was recorded for this clone. The V call is TRBV19, the J call TRBJ2-2; the match to TRBD2 covers 9 bases. CDR1 and CDR2 from the germline V gene are LNHDA and SQIVND (reference sequence). The CDR3 covers 17 residues. The junction had 12 bases not matched to a gene; V was cut back by 3 bases and J by 7 bases. The CDR3 DNA sequence: TGTGCCAGTAGTATGCTCCCGGGACTAGCCGCCAGCGGGGAGCTGTTTTTT. It translates to CASSMLPGLAASGELFF.

V is TRBV7-8 and J is TRBJ2-5, with TRBD1 matching over 10 bases. Germline V gene data show CDR1 as SGHVS and CDR2 as FQNEAQ. CDR3 size: 15 residues. V lost 4 bases, J lost 5 bases, and 7 bases stayed unmatched. The CDR3 nucleotides are TGTGCCAGCAGCTACGGGACAGGGGTTGGGGAGACCCAGTACTTC. Translation: CASSYGTGVGETQYF.

The chain carries TRBV27 and TRBJ2-1, with 7 bases that match TRBD1. The CDR3 has 12 residues. The junction had 2 bases not matched to a gene; V was cut back by 5 bases and J by 7 bases. Germline CDR1 MNHEY, CDR2 SMNVEV (reference sequence). The CDR3: CASSTGVNEQFF. DNA for the CDR3: TGTGCCAGCAGTACAGGGGTTAATGAGCAGTTCTTC.

The V gene is TRBV27, the J gene TRBJ1-5; no firm D call. V was cut by 3 bases and J by 4 bases, with 7 bases left in between. CDR3 length: 13 residues. Germline CDR1 reads MNHEY; CDR2 reads SMNVEV (reference sequence). CDR3 sequence reads: CASSLAQNQPQHF. CDR3 DNA sequence: TGTGCCAGCAGTTTGGCCCAAAATCAGCCCCAGCATTTT.

The chain has TRBV5-6 and TRBJ1-1; the D gene is possibly TRBD1 (5 bases). Germline loops: CDR1 SGHDT, CDR2 YYEEEE. This CDR3 region has 15 residues. V lost 4 bases, J lost 0 bases, and 13 bases lay in between. The CDR3 region has the DNA TGTGCCAGCAGCCCCTCCCCGGACATGAACACTGAAGCTTTCTTT. It codes for CASSPSPDMNTEAFF.

The gene calls are TRBV7-9 and TRBJ2-2; D uncertain. There are 10 residues in the CDR3. Trimming removed 2 bases from V and 10 bases from J, with 2 bases in between. In germline, CDR1 is SEHNR, CDR2 FQNEAQ (reference sequence). This CDR3 reads CASSLLELFF. The CDR3 nucleotides are TGTGCCAGCAGCTTACTGGAGCTGTTTTTT.

The chain combines TRBV15 with TRBJ2-3, with 7 bases that match TRBD1. CDR3 length: 12 residues. Germline-derived CDR1 and CDR2 are LNHNV and YYDKDF (reference sequence). J lost 9 bases, V lost 5 bases, and 5 bases had no gene match. For the CDR3, the DNA is TGTGCCACCAGCGCACTACAGGGGACGCAGTATTTT. Residues: CATSALQGTQYF. Full variable domain (remainder filled in from reference TRBV15 and TRBJ2-3): DAMVIQNPRYQVTQFGKPVTLSCSQTLNHNVMYWYQQKSSQAPKLLFHYYDKDFNNEADTPDNFQSRRPNTSFCFLDIRSPGLGDTAMYLCATSALQGTQYFGPGTRLTVL.

The CDR3 sequence is CASSLGSYNSPLHF. The CDR3 DNA reads as TGTGCCAGCAGCCTTGGCTCCTATAATTCACCCCTCCACTTT. This chain joins TRBV7-3 and TRBJ1-6; D gene uncertain. The CDR3 is 14 amino acids. Trimming took 5 bases from V and 0 from J, leaving 5 bases between them. Germline V CDR1 and CDR2: SGHTA, FQGTGA.

V is TRBV29-1 and J is TRBJ1-5; no clear D. There are 12 residues in the CDR3. Per the germline V gene, CDR1 is SQVTM and CDR2 is ANQGSEA. Trimming left V 7 bases short and J 0 bases short, with 7 bases between. As DNA, the CDR3 is TGCAGCGCCTGTGGTAGCAATCAGCCCCAGCATTTT. Its protein is CSACGSNQPQHF.